This paragraph reports one T cell receptor (beta chain). Authors' data handling: Scientists estimated how many nucleated cells there were by amplifying reference gene primers. Clones were read by immunoSEQ multiplex PCR, and TCRdb kept only the in-frame ones, dropping some. The D gene and trimming were derived from the DNA, and the V and J assignments and clone size from that table. The sample comprises roughly 150,000 clones, around 80% of which are singletons, and 1.6% rests with the top ten. The data belong to a study of blood T cell repertoires in COVID-19. This CDR3 region has 13 residues. V gave up 1 base and J gave up 8 bases; unmatched junction bases: 4. The germline CDR1 and CDR2 sequences are SEHNR and FQNEAQ (reference sequence).

V and J are TRBV7-9 and TRBJ1-1; TRBD1 matches at 7 bases. This TCR was recovered from a woman aged 18-29 years who had been exposed to COVID-19. Input material: PBMCs or T cells enriched from blood (not recorded which). The CDR3 here is CASSLGTGDEAFF. The CDR3 region has the DNA TGTGCCAGCAGCTTAGGGACAGGAGACGAAGCTTTCTTT.